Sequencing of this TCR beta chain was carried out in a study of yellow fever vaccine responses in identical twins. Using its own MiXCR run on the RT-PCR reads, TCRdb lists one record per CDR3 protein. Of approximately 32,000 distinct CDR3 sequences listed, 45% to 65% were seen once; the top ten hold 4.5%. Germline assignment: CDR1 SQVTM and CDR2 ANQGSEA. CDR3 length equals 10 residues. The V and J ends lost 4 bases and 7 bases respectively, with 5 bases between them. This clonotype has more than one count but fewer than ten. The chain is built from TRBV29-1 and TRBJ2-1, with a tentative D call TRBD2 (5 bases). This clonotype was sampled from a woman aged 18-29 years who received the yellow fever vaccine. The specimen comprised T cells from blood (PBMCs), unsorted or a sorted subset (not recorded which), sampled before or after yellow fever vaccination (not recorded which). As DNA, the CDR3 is TGCAGCGTTGCGGGGAATGAGCAGTTCTTC. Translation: CSVAGNEQFF.